Listed here are 10 T cell receptor beta chains from one sample, sequenced in a study of T-cell memory formation after mild COVID-19. TCRdb reanalysed the 5' RACE reads using MiXCR and keeps one entry per CDR3 protein. The repertoire consists of about 270,000 distinct CDR3 sequences, with more than 15% occurring once and the leading ten covering roughly 24%. The sample comprised PBMCs or a T cell subset sorted from them (not recorded which). The source of these receptors is a man in his late teens or twenties who had mild COVID-19 (a few samples of this study predate the infection). Cell type and time point are not known.

The chain uses TRBV12-3 or TRBV12-4 and TRBJ2-2, with D perhaps TRBD2 (6 bases). The CDR3 sequence is 15 residues long. The V end was cut by 5 bases, the J end by 4 bases, with 14 bases between. Here the CDR3 DNA reads TGTGCCAGCAGTGGACCCGGGGGAACCACCGGGGAGCTGTTTTTT. Residues: CASSGPGGTTGELFF.

This sequence joins TRBV6-6 and TRBJ2-7, with 11 bases identical to TRBD2. The CDR3 totals 16 residues. The junction had 4 bases not matched to a gene; V was cut back by 2 bases and J by 1 base. Germline V CDR1 and CDR2: MNHNY, SVGAGI (reference sequence). The CDR3 loop reads CASSYRGLAGSYEQYV. The CDR3 DNA sequence: TGTGCCAGCAGTTACCGTGGACTAGCGGGTTCCTACGAGCAGTACGTC.

This clonotype was picked up many times. The chain combines TRBV30 with TRBJ1-1, with TRBD1 identical over 7 bases. This CDR3 contains 13 residues. After removal of 2 bases from V and 5 bases from J, the junction contained 5 bases not matched to a gene. Per the germline V gene, CDR1 is GTSNPN and CDR2 is SVGIG (reference sequence). This CDR3 reads CAWSKARGTEAFF. The CDR3 nucleotides are TGTGCCTGGAGTAAGGCCAGGGGGACTGAAGCTTTCTTT.

This clonotype appeared a few times. V and J are TRBV11-2 and TRBJ2-3; D unclear. Germline CDR1 SGHAT, CDR2 FQNNGV. This CDR3 is 15 amino acids long. The V gene lost 3 bases and the J gene lost 0 bases, with 10 bases spanning the gap. Here the CDR3 reads CASSFGGSSTDTQYF. CDR3 DNA: TGTGCCAGCAGCTTTGGTGGATCTAGCACAGATACGCAGTATTTT.

The sample holds a few counts of this clonotype. This chain connects TRBV28 to TRBJ2-7; D may be TRBD2 (7 bases). The length of the CDR3 is 13 residues. CDR1 is MDHEN and CDR2 is SYDVKM in the germline V gene. V was trimmed by 10 bases and J by 1 base, leaving 14 bases between them. This chain's CDR3 is CATWGGPSYEQYV. In DNA, the CDR3 is TGTGCCACCTGGGGGGGGCCGTCCTACGAGCAGTACGTC.

The chain combines TRBV28 with TRBJ2-1; D remains unclear. This CDR3 is built from 14 residues. Per the germline V gene, CDR1 is MDHEN and CDR2 is SYDVKM. V lost 10 bases to trimming and J lost 2 bases, with 15 bases between them. CDR3 loop: CATSRTAAYNEQFF. The CDR3, as DNA: TGTGCCACCTCCCGGACGGCCGCCTACAATGAGCAGTTCTTC.

This clonotype was detected a few times. The chain joins TRBV6-1 to TRBJ2-1; weak D call: TRBD1 (5 bases). The CDR3 contains 15 residues. Looked up from germline, CDR1 is MNHNS and CDR2 is SASEGT. The ends were cut back, 2 bases at V and 7 bases at J, with 15 bases in the middle. Written as DNA, the CDR3 is TGTGCCAGCAGTGAACTGCCAGGGCCGGCGAATGAGCAGTTCTTC. Its translation: CASSELPGPANEQFF.

This clonotype was counted between two and nine times. The gene calls are TRBV27 and TRBJ2-1, with D possibly TRBD1 on 6 matching bases. The V and J ends lost 5 bases and 6 bases respectively, with 11 bases between them. The CDR3 contains 13 residues. Germline values: CDR1 MNHEY, CDR2 SMNVEV (reference sequence). CDR3 DNA sequence: TGTGCCAGCAGTGTTACAGGGTTCAATGAGCAGTTCTTC. Translation gives CASSVTGFNEQFF.

This clonotype was observed a handful of times. The chain joins TRBV3-1 to TRBJ1-2; D is undetermined. This CDR3 region has 17 residues. Looked up from germline, CDR1 is LGHDT and CDR2 is YNNKEL (reference sequence). V was shortened by 1 base and J by 3 bases, with 18 bases between the two germline ends. Here the CDR3 DNA reads TGTGCCAGCAGCCAAGGCCCGAGGGAGCCCTTGGACTATGGCTACACCTTC. Protein sequence: CASSQGPREPLDYGYTF.

The chain links TRBV20-1 to TRBJ2-7; 7 nucleotides line up with TRBD1. Germline lookup yields CDR1 DFQATT and CDR2 SNEGSKA (reference sequence). CDR3 length equals 14 residues. Germline trimming cut 6 bases from V and 3 bases from J; bases unmatched to any gene: 11. The CDR3, as DNA: TGCAGTGCCCCCCGGATGACAGGGAACTACGAGCAGTACGTC. Translation: CSAPRMTGNYEQYV.